The rows below give T cell receptor beta chains drawn from one sample of a study of Graves' ophthalmopathy and Graves' hyperthyroidism. TCRdb recomputed calls from the multiplex PCR reads with MiXCR, one row per CDR3 protein. Among about 220,000 distinct CDR3 sequences listed, about 22% were seen once. The sample was peripheral blood. The receptors were sampled from a woman between 45 and 65 years old with Graves' ophthalmopathy. Both conserved end residues are part of each CDR3. Each record gives: J gene, V gene, clone size, D gene, CDR3 DNA, CDR3 protein. D genes are given only for firm matches. Not every row has a clone size; where given, it reads once, few, many or a size class.

TRBJ2-5,TRBV28,many,TRBD2,TGTGCCAGCAGCACGGGACTAGGGGTGCGGGAGACCCAGTACTTC,CASSTGLGVRETQYF
TRBJ1-2,TRBV10-1,many,-,TGCGCCAGCAGTGAGAATCAGGGAGCACCCATCCCACCCTATGGCTACACCTTC,CASSENQGAPIPPYGYTF
TRBJ2-7,TRBV9,many,TRBD1,TGTGCCAGCAGCGTAGGGACACAGGGGTCCTACGAGCAGTACTTC,CASSVGTQGSYEQYF
TRBJ2-7,TRBV20-1,many,TRBD2,TGCAGTACAGGGACTAGTCCGGGCTACGAGCAGTACTTC,CSTGTSPGYEQYF
TRBJ2-7,TRBV7-6,many,-,TGTGCCAGCAGCCCTGCCCTGGAACCCTACGAGCAGTACTTC,CASSPALEPYEQYF
TRBJ1-2,TRBV27,many,-,TGTGCCAGCAGTTTATCTGGCCCCTATGGCTACACCTTC,CASSLSGPYGYTF
TRBJ1-2,TRBV9,many,-,TGTGCCAGCAGCGCCGCAGGATCCAACTATGGCTACACCTTC,CASSAAGSNYGYTF
TRBJ2-5,TRBV4-1,many,TRBD1,TGCGCCAGCAGCCAAGATCCGACAGGGTTGGAGACCCAGTACTTC,CASSQDPTGLETQYF
TRBJ2-4,TRBV12-3/TRBV12-4,-,TRBD1,TGTGCCAGCAGCCGGACAGGGGGGGCCAAAAACTTTCAGTACTTC,CASSRTGGAKNFQYF
TRBJ1-2,TRBV19,few,-,TGTGCCAGTAGTATAGATGACGGTCCTTATGGCTACACCTTC,CASSIDDGPYGYTF
TRBJ2-5,TRBV28,few,-,TGTGCCAGCGGGGAGACCGGGAAAGGGGAGACCCAGTACTTC,CASGETGKGETQYF
TRBJ2-7,TRBV19,many,TRBD2,TGTGCCAGTAGTATTGAACCGGGACTAGGGTACGAGCAGTACTTC,CASSIEPGLGYEQYF
TRBJ2-7,TRBV29-1,many,TRBD2,TGCAGCGCCAAACTAGCGGGAGGCCCCTACGAGCAGTACTTC,CSAKLAGGPYEQYF
TRBJ2-4,TRBV20-1,many,TRBD2,TGCAGTGCGCCCACTAGCGGCTCAGCCAAAAACATTCAGTACTTC,CSAPTSGSAKNIQYF
TRBJ1-2,TRBV6-1,-,-,TGTGCCAGCAGCGAAGTAACAGGGAGGAATGGCTACACCTTC,CASSEVTGRNGYTF
TRBJ1-1,TRBV6-2/TRBV6-3,-,TRBD1,TGTGCCAGCAGTCCAACAGGGGCCTCCTGGGGGAACACTGAAGCTTTCTTT,CASSPTGASWGNTEAFF
TRBJ1-2,TRBV4-1,many,-,TGCGCCAGCAGCCAAGATTGGACAACTTCTACTAACTATGGCTACACCTTC,CASSQDWTTSTNYGYTF
TRBJ2-7,TRBV12-3/TRBV12-4,many,-,TGTGCCAGCAGCCTTTCTAACCCCTTCGAGCAGTACTTC,CASSLSNPFEQYF
TRBJ2-7,TRBV12-3/TRBV12-4,many,-,TGTGCCAGCAGCTTGATGGGCTCCGAGCAGTACTTC,CASSLMGSEQYF
TRBJ2-7,TRBV28,-,-,TGTGCCAGCAGTGTGGACCTCCGGGAGCAGTACTTC,CASSVDLREQYF
TRBJ1-5,TRBV18,many,-,TGTGCCAGCTCTCCCGGGACCCAAAGCAGCCAGCCCCAGCATTTT,CASSPGTQSSQPQHF
TRBJ2-5,TRBV7-9,-,TRBD1,TGTGCCAGCAGCTTGGGTCACAGGGGGCGCTGGGAGACCCAGTACTTC,CASSLGHRGRWETQYF
TRBJ1-1,TRBV7-3,-,TRBD1,TGTGCCAGCAGCTTAACAGGGCTGACAGGGGACACTGAAGCTTTCTTT,CASSLTGLTGDTEAFF
TRBJ1-5,TRBV27,-,-,TGTGCCAGCAGTTACGGTCGGGAGCAGCCCCAGCATTTT,CASSYGREQPQHF
TRBJ1-1,TRBV18,many,-,TGTGCCAGCTCGTCCCTGGGGGGAGGAGCTTTCTTT,CASSSLGGGAFF
TRBJ2-2,TRBV15,many,-,TGTGCCACCAGCCCGAGGCCTAAGAAGGACACCGGGGAGCTGTTTTTT,CATSPRPKKDTGELFF
TRBJ2-2,TRBV29-1,-,-,TGCAGCGTGGAATGGATAGGCCGCACCGGGGAGCTGTATTTT,CSVEWIGRTGELYF
TRBJ2-5,TRBV28,-,TRBD2,TGTGCCAGCAGTAAAATGACTAGCGAAAGGACCCAGTACTTC,CASSKMTSERTQYF
TRBJ2-7,TRBV27,many,TRBD1,TGTGCCAGCAGTCCCTCAGGGGGCTGGGGTCCCTACGAGCAGTACTTC,CASSPSGGWGPYEQYF
TRBJ2-7,TRBV19,many,-,TGTGCCAGTAGTATAATGGACAACTACGAGCAGTACTTC,CASSIMDNYEQYF
TRBJ2-3,TRBV3-1,few,-,TGTGCCAGCAGCCAAGATGTTAGCGGACTCACAGATACGCAGTATTTT,CASSQDVSGLTDTQYF
TRBJ2-2,TRBV25-1,many,-,TGTGCCAGCAGCCCCGCCGGGGAGCTGTTTTTT,CASSPAGELFF